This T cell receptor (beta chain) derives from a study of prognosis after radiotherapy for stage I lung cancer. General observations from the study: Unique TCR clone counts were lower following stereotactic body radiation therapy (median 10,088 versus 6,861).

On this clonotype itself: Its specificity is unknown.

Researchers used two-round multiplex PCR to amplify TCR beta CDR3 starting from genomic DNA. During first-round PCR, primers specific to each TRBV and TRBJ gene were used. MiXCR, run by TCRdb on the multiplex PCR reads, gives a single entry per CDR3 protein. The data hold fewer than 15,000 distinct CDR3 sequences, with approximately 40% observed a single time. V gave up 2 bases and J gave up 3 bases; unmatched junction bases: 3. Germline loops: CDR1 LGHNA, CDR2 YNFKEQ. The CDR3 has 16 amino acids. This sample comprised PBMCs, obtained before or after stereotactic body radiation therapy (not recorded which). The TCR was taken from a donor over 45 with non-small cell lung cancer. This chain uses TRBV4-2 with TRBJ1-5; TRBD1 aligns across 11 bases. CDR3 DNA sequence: TGTGCCAGCAGCCAAACGGGACAGGGGGTCAATCAGCCCCAGCATTTT. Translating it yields CASSQTGQGVNQPQHF.